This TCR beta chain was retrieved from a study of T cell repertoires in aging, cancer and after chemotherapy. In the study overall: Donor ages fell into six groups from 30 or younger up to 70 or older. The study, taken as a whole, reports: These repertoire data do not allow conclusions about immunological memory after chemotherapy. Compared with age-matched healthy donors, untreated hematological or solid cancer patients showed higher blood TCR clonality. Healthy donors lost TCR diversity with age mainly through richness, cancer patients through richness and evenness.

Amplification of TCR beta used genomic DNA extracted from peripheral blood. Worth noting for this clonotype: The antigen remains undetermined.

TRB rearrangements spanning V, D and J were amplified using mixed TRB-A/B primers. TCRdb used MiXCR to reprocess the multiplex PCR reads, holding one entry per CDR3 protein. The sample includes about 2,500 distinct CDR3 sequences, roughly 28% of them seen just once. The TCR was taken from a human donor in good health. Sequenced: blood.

CDR3 coding DNA: TGTGCCAGCAGCAACGGGCCCTCCTACGAGCAGTACTTC. Amino acid sequence: CASSNGPSYEQYF. The J gene is TRBJ2-7, the V gene TRBV11-1; unclear D gene. CDR1 SGHAT and CDR2 FQDESV come from the germline V gene (reference sequence). The V and J ends lost 5 bases and 0 bases respectively, with 8 bases between them. CDR3 length equals 13 residues.